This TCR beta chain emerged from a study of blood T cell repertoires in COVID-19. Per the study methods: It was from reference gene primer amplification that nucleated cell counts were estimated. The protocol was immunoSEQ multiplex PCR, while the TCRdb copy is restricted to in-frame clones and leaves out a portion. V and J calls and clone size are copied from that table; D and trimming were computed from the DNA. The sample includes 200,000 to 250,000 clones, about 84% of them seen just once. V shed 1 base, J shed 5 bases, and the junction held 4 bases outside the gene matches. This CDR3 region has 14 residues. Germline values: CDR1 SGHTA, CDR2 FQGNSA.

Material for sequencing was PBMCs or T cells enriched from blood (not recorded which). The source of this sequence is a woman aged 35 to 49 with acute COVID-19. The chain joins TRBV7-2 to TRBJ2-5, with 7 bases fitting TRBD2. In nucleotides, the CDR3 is TGTGCCAGCAGCTTAGGAACCGGGGGGGAGACCCAGTACTTC. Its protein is CASSLGTGGETQYF.